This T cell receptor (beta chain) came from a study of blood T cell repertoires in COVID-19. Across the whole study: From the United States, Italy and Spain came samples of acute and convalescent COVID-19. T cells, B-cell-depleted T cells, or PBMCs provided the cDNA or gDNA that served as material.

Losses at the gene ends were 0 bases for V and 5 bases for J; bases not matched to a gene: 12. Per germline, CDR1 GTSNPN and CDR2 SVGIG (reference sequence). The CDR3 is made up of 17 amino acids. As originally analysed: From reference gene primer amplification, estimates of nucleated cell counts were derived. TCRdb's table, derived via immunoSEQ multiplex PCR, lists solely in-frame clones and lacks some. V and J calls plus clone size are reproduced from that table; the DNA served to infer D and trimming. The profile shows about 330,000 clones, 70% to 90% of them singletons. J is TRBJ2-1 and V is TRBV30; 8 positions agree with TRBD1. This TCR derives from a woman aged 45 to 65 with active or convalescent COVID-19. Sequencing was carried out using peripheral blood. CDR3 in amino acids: CAWSVPGTGLKHNEQFF. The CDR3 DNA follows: TGTGCCTGGAGTGTACCAGGGACAGGCCTCAAGCACAATGAGCAGTTCTTC.